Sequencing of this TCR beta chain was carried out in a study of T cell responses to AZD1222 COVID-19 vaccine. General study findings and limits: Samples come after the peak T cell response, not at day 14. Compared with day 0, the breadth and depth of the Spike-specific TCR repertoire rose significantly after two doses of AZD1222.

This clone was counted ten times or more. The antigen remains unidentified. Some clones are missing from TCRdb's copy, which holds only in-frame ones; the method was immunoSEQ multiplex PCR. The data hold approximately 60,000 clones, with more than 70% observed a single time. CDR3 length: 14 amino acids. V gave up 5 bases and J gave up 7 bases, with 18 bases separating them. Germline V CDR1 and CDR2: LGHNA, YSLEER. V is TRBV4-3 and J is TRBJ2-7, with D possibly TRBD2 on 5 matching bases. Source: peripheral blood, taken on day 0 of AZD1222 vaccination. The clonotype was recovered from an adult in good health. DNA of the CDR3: TGCGCCAGCAGCGCTAGCCCAGCCGGCATGGAGCAGTACTTC. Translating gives CASSASPAGMEQYF.